The present T cell receptor beta chain was sequenced within a study of human T cells and chemical hapten exposure. Study-level background: Patients, largely female, had alopecia areata, totalis or universalis.

Time point given: patch test 3, about 24 weeks after DPC sensitization. The treatment: therapeutic diphenylcyclopropenone sensitization with weekly scalp DPC. TCRdb redid the calling of the RACE reads with MiXCR, one entry per CDR3 protein. Found here are tens of thousands of distinct CDR3 sequences, around 12% of them singletons; the top ten hold roughly 2.6%. This clonotype was recorded many times. Material: whole blood, obtained in connection with sensitization to the hapten diphenylcyclopropenone (DPC). This TCR derives from a man between 25 and 39 years old with alopecia areata. Some clones in this sample may be carry-over from other donors' samples.

The CDR3 region has the DNA TGTGCCAGCAGTCGCCTACCGGGACAAGGAGTCAATCAGCCCCAGCATTTT. Its protein product is CASSRLPGQGVNQPQHF. This chain connects TRBV27 to TRBJ1-5, with D perhaps TRBD1 (6 bases). V was shortened by 5 bases and J by 3 bases, with 20 bases between the two germline ends. Germline V lookup: CDR1 MNHEY, CDR2 SMNVEV (reference sequence). There are 17 residues in the CDR3.